One T cell receptor beta chain is described in this entry. What it binds is not known. The data originate from a study of cytomegalovirus exposure and HLA in healthy donors. Study summary: Early release data held some 80 million unique TCRs from HLA-typed donors. Regarding the study as a whole: HLA alleles showed associations with around 15,000 TCR beta sequences in a later analysis, at a 0.05 false discovery rate. Common viral pathogens were later found to be apparently linked to several of the most significant clusters.

The CDR3 is made up of 15 amino acids. The V gene lost 7 bases and the J gene lost 2 bases, with 14 bases spanning the gap. Per germline, CDR1 LNHDA and CDR2 SQIVND (reference sequence). PCR was performed using 60 Vbeta and 13 Jbeta primers. In the original analysis: In a later analysis, around 11 million of some 80 million unique beta chains occurred in at least two donors. TCRdb keeps only in-frame clones here, not all; method: immunoSEQ multiplex PCR. Clone size and the V and J calls come from that table; the DNA yielded D and trimming. The table shows some 160,000 clones, with around four fifths occurring only once.

The sequence was obtained from a woman younger than 35 in good health and CMV-seronegative. Sequencing was carried out using PBMCs. The chain combines TRBV19 with TRBJ2-2; a possible D gene is TRBD1 (5 bases). The CDR3 loop reads CASNPLDTNTGELFF. CDR3 sequence (DNA): TGTGCCAGTAACCCGCTGGACACAAACACCGGGGAGCTGTTTTTT.